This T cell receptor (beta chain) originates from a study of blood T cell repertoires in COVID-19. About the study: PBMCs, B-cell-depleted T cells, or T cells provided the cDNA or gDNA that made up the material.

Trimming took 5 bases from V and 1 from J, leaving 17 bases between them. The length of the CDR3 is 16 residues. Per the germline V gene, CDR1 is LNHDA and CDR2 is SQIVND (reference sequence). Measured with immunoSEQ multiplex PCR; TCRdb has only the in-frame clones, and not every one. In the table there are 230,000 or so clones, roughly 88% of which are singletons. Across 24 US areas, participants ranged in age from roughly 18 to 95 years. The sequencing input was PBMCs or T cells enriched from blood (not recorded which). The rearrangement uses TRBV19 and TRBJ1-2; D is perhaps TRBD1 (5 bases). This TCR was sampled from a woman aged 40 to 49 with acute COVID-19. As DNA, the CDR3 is TGTGCCAGTAGTTCACGCCAGGGTCCGGGTAACTATGGCTACACCTTC. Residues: CASSSRQGPGNYGYTF.